A single sample is the source of the 5 T cell receptor beta chains below, sequenced in a study of vaccination and CD4 T cells after COVID-19. MiXCR, applied by TCRdb to the PCR reads, yields one record per CDR3 protein. The sample contains 25,000 to 35,000 distinct CDR3 sequences, approximately 49% of which appear only once. Time point meaning: late sampling 161 to 241 days after vaccination in three convalescent patients. This material consisted of CD4+ T cells from blood, taken about 7 months after SARS-CoV-2 vaccination. These receptors all stem from a human donor who had recovered from COVID-19.

This clonotype has a handful of counts. The rearrangement uses TRBV15 and TRBJ2-2, with D possibly being TRBD2 (5 bases). Germline-derived CDR1 and CDR2 are LNHNV and YYDKDF (reference sequence). Between the trimmed V and J ends, which lost 2 bases and 5 bases, there was a span of 12 bases. The CDR3 length is 15 residues. The CDR3 reads CATSRPTRRTGELFF. The DNA of the CDR3 is TGTGCCACCAGCAGACCCACCAGGAGGACCGGGGAGCTGTTTTTT.

This clonotype is judged medium-sized. Here the CDR3 reads CASSHPRTSGSTYNEQFF. The CDR3 nucleotides are TGTGCCAGCAGCCACCCCCGGACTAGCGGGAGCACGTACAATGAGCAGTTCTTC. V and J are TRBV11-1 and TRBJ2-1; TRBD2 matches 13 bases. The germline V gene encodes CDR1 SGHAT and CDR2 FQDESV (reference sequence). The CDR3 totals 18 residues. Unmatched junction bases numbered 11, after V lost 5 bases and J lost 4 bases. Together with reference TRBV11-1 and TRBJ2-1, the CDR3 gives the full variable domain: EAEVAQSPRYKITEKSQAVAFWCDPISGHATLYWYRQILGQGPELLVQFQDESVVDDSQLPKDRFSAERLKGVDSTLKIQPAELGDSAMYLCASSHPRTSGSTYNEQFFGPGTRLTVL.

This clonotype is medium-sized. This chain links TRBV15 with TRBJ2-6, with a possible D match to TRBD1 (5 bases). The V end lost 1 base, the J end lost 1 base, and 5 bases lay between the germline ends. Germline CDR1 and CDR2: LNHNV and YYDKDF (reference sequence). The CDR3 consists of 15 residues. As DNA, the CDR3 is TGTGCCACCAGCAGAGGACAGTCTGGGGCCAACGTCCTGACTTTC. This sequence encodes CATSRGQSGANVLTF.

The V call is TRBV28, the J call TRBJ1-5; 7 nucleotides match TRBD1. The junction had 5 bases not matched to a gene; V was cut back by 8 bases and J by 1 base. Germline V lookup: CDR1 MDHEN, CDR2 SYDVKM. This CDR3 is built from 14 residues. CDR3 amino acids: CASREGASNQPQHF. The CDR3 DNA follows: TGTGCCAGCCGGGAGGGGGCGAGCAATCAGCCCCAGCATTTT.

The J gene is TRBJ2-5, the V gene TRBV7-2; D may be TRBD1 (5 bases). V lost 4 bases and J lost 7, with 13 bases in between. This CDR3 has 13 residues. Germline CDR1 and CDR2: SGHTA and FQGNSA. The CDR3, as DNA: TGTGCCAGCAGCTCCAGACAGAGAGGGACCCAGTACTTC. Protein: CASSSRQRGTQYF.